This entry lists 11 T cell receptor beta chains sequenced from one sample in a study of CD8 T cells in Susac syndrome. After extraction with the RNeasy kit, about 0.5 to 1 ug of the RNA was reverse transcribed using random hexamers. MiXCR, run by TCRdb on the immunoSEQ multiplex PCR reads, gives a single entry per CDR3 protein. The profile covers fewer than 200,000 distinct CDR3 sequences, with 90% to 95% appearing a single time and approximately 0.11% taken by the ten largest. The source material was CD4+ T cells from PBMCs. Every receptor here comes from a human donor with Susac syndrome.

The rearrangement joins TRBV3-1 to TRBJ2-1, with D uncertain. Deletions cut 1 base from V and 10 bases from J, with 5 bases between. Looked up from germline, CDR1 is LGHDT and CDR2 is YNNKEL (reference sequence). This CDR3 has 11 residues. CDR3 region: CASSQALEQFF. DNA for the CDR3: TGTGCCAGCAGCCAAGCCCTGGAGCAGTTCTTC.

The V and J genes are TRBV11-2 and TRBJ2-3; D gene ambiguous. The ends were cut back, 5 bases at V and 0 bases at J, with 12 bases in the middle. Per germline, CDR1 SGHAT and CDR2 FQNNGV. The CDR3 is 15 residues long. CDR3 sequence reads: CASSPWLESTDTQYF. CDR3 nucleotide sequence: TGTGCCAGCAGCCCTTGGCTGGAAAGCACAGATACGCAGTATTTT.

The chain uses TRBV6-2 or TRBV6-3 and TRBJ1-5, with D possibly being TRBD1 (6 bases). CDR3 length equals 15 residues. Germline loops: CDR1 MNHEY, CDR2 SVGEGT. The V gene lost 6 bases and the J gene lost 8 bases, with 20 bases spanning the gap. The DNA for the CDR3 is TGTGCCAGCAGCAGGGAGGGGGTCCCAGTGGAGCCCCAGCATTTT. Amino acids: CASSREGVPVEPQHF.

The CDR3: CASSIRFSDTQYF. The CDR3 bases are TGTGCCAGTAGTATTAGGTTTTCGGATACGCAGTATTTT. This chain links TRBV19 with TRBJ2-3; D ambiguous. V shed 3 bases and J shed 6 bases, with 10 bases lying between them. Germline values: CDR1 LNHDA, CDR2 SQIVND (reference sequence). CDR3 size: 13 residues.

The chain has TRBV20-1 and TRBJ2-5; 9 nucleotides match TRBD2. This CDR3 has 15 residues. CDR1 and CDR2 from the germline V gene are DFQATT and SNEGSKA (reference sequence). J lost 6 bases, V lost 5 bases, and 13 bases had no gene match. CDR3 sequence: CSAVTRGRGLKTQYF. In DNA form, the CDR3 reads TGCAGTGCTGTGACCCGCGGGAGGGGGCTAAAGACCCAGTACTTC.

The chain combines TRBV30 with TRBJ1-3, with D perhaps TRBD1 (6 bases). V was pared by 4 bases and J by 0 bases, with 10 bases between. Germline V lookup: CDR1 GTSNPN, CDR2 SVGIG (reference sequence). The CDR3 spans 14 residues. The CDR3 protein is CAWNGGHSGNTIYF. DNA for the CDR3: TGTGCCTGGAATGGGGGCCACTCTGGAAACACCATATATTTT.

The chain has TRBV29-1 and TRBJ2-5, with 8 bases aligning to TRBD2. CDR3 length equals 18 residues. Germline values: CDR1 SQVTM, CDR2 ANQGSEA. With V trimmed by 3 bases and J by 2 bases, 17 bases remained unmatched. CDR3 in DNA: TGCAGCGTTGATGAGGTAGCGGGGAAGGAAGGGCCTCAAGAGACCCAGTACTTC. Translating gives CSVDEVAGKEGPQETQYF.

The genes are TRBV5-1 and TRBJ1-1; a weak D match, TRBD1 (5 bases). The CDR3 loop spans 15 amino acids. Between the trimmed V and J ends, which lost 2 bases and 2 bases, there was a span of 13 bases. From germline, CDR1 is SGHRS and CDR2 YFSETQ. CDR3: CASSLNTDRNTEAFF. DNA of the CDR3: TGCGCCAGCAGCTTAAACACCGACAGAAACACTGAAGCTTTCTTT.

This sequence joins TRBV24-1 and TRBJ1-2; TRBD1 might be the D (6 bases). This CDR3 has 15 residues. In germline, CDR1 is KGHDR, CDR2 SFDVKD. V was shortened by 4 bases and J by 7 bases, with 18 bases between the two germline ends. The CDR3 bases are TGTGCCACCAGTGACCCCCGGGACAAACGGTTTGGCTACACCTTC. It is translated as CATSDPRDKRFGYTF.

The chain couples TRBV9 to TRBJ2-5; D not certain. Germline CDR1 and CDR2: SGDLS and YYNGEE. Trimming left V 2 bases short and J 3 bases short, with 8 bases between. The CDR3 is 13 amino acids. The CDR3 DNA sequence: TGTGCCAGCAGCGTTAGTGGGGAAGAGACCCAGTACTTC. This codes for CASSVSGEETQYF.

The chain has TRBV3-1 and TRBJ1-2; TRBD1 might be the D (6 bases). The germline gives CDR1 LGHDT, CDR2 YNNKEL (reference sequence). Trimming pared 3 bases from V and 3 bases from J, leaving 8 bases between. The CDR3 has 13 amino acids. DNA of the CDR3: TGTGCCAGCAGCCAGGGACAAGACTATGGCTACACCTTC. Amino acid sequence: CASSQGQDYGYTF.